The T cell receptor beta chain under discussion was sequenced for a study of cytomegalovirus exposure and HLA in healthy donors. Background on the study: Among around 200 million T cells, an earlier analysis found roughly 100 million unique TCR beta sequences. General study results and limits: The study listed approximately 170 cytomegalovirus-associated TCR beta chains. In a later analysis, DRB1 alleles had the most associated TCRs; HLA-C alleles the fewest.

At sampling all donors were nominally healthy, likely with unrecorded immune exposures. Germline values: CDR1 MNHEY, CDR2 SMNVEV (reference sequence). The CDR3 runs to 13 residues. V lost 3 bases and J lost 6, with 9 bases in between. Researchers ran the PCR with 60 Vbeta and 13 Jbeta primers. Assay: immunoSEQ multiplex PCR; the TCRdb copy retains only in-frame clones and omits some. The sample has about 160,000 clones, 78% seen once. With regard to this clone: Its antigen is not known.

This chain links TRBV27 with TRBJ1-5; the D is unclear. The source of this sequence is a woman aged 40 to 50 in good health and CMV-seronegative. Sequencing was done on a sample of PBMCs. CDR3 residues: CASSFNPGQPQHF. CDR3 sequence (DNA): TGTGCCAGCAGTTTCAACCCCGGTCAGCCCCAGCATTTT.